This is a list of T cell receptor beta chains from one sample in a study of identifying expanded T cells in peripheral blood. Clones were read by immunoSEQ multiplex PCR, and TCRdb kept only the in-frame ones, dropping some. The data contain 85,000 to 100,000 clones, approximately 88% of them seen just once; the ten biggest clones take up 4%. Sequenced material: blood. The receptors come from a person aged 18 to 75 in good health. Both conserved end residues are part of each CDR3. Each record gives: CDR3 length, J gene, D gene, clone size, V gene, CDR3 DNA, CDR3 protein. D genes are given only for firm matches. A clone size is listed for some rows: how often the clone was seen (once, few, many), or a class if it is expanded.

>16|TRBJ2-1|TRBD2|NA|TRBV19
TGTGCCAGTAGTACAGGGACTAGCGAAGCCTACAATGAGCAGTTCTTC
CASSTGTSEAYNEQFF
>15|TRBJ1-6|NA|NA|TRBV5-1
TGCGCCAGCAGCGCCAGGGTGCGGGATAATTCACCCCTCCACTTT
CASSARVRDNSPLHF
>13|TRBJ2-5|NA|NA|TRBV30
TGTGCCTGGAGTAGGGAGAATCAAGAGACCCAGTACTTC
CAWSRENQETQYF
>16|TRBJ2-1|NA|NA|TRBV4-1
TGCGCCAGCAGCCAAGAGGGTAGAAGCTCCTACAATGAGCAGTTCTTC
CASSQEGRSSYNEQFF
>16|TRBJ2-1|TRBD2|NA|TRBV28
TGTGCCAGCAGTCCCCCGGGACTAGCGGCTTACAATGAGCAGTTCTTC
CASSPPGLAAYNEQFF
>13|TRBJ1-2|NA|NA|TRBV30
TGTGCCTGGAGTGAGGCGCAAGACTATGGCTACACCTTC
CAWSEAQDYGYTF
>13|TRBJ1-4|TRBD1|NA|TRBV6-5
TGTGCCAGCAGCCCCAATACGGGACAGGGGGTGTTTTTT
CASSPNTGQGVFF
>15|TRBJ2-7|NA|NA|TRBV11-2
TGTGCCAGCAGCTTAGATGGGGCGAGCTCCTACGAGCAGTACTTC
CASSLDGASSYEQYF
>15|TRBJ2-5|NA|NA|TRBV10-1
TGCGCCAGCAGTGAAAAGCCTGGTACCCAAGAGACCCAGTACTTC
CASSEKPGTQETQYF
>15|TRBJ2-6|NA|once|TRBV6-1
TGTGCCACTTCAGCGAGTGACTCTGGGGCCAACGTCCTGACTTTC
CATSASDSGANVLTF
>13|TRBJ1-2|NA|NA|TRBV5-1
TGCGCCAGCAGCTTGGCGGAGAACTATGGCTACACCTTC
CASSLAENYGYTF
>15|TRBJ2-5|NA|NA|TRBV30
TGTGCCTGGAGCCAGGGGACGGGGTACCAAGAGACCCAGTACTTC
CAWSQGTGYQETQYF
>16|TRBJ2-5|TRBD2|NA|TRBV19
TGTGCCAGTAGTAGAACCGGGACTAGTCCTTGGGAGACCCAGTACTTC
CASSRTGTSPWETQYF
>15|TRBJ1-1|NA|NA|TRBV28
TGTGCCAGCAGTTTTGATTCCAGGGCTTACACTGAAGCTTTCTTT
CASSFDSRAYTEAFF
>15|TRBJ1-4|NA|NA|TRBV27
TGTGCCAGCAGTTTATACCCACTTGGCGGGGAAAAACTGTTTTTT
CASSLYPLGGEKLFF
>14|TRBJ1-2|NA|NA|TRBV15
TGTGCCACCAGCAGCCGGGCAGTGACCTATGGCTACACCTTC
CATSSRAVTYGYTF
>14|TRBJ2-7|NA|NA|TRBV7-2
TGTGCCAGCAGCGCCCGGGACGGACCCTACGAGCAGTACTTC
CASSARDGPYEQYF
>16|TRBJ2-4|NA|NA|TRBV14
TGTGCCAGCAGCATCGACAGTTTCAAAGCCAAAAACATTCAGTACTTC
CASSIDSFKAKNIQYF
>16|TRBJ2-7|NA|NA|TRBV6-1
TGTGCCAGCAGTGACCCAGGGGCGGTCCCGAGAAACGAGCAGTACTTC
CASSDPGAVPRNEQYF
>13|TRBJ2-7|NA|NA|TRBV6-1
TGTGCCAGCACCCCGGAAGCCCCCTCCGGGCAGTACTTC
CASTPEAPSGQYF
>15|TRBJ2-3|TRBD2|NA|TRBV28
TGTGCCAGCAGGGGACTAGCGGTAATCACAGATACGCAGTATTTT
CASRGLAVITDTQYF
>13|TRBJ1-2|NA|once|TRBV9
TGTGCCAGCGGCCCCACCACGCCAGGAGGCTACACCTTC
CASGPTTPGGYTF
>18|TRBJ2-7|TRBD1|NA|TRBV5-1
TGCGCCAGCAGCCTTACGCAGTCTTACAGGGGTTTCTCCTACGAGCAGTACTTC
CASSLTQSYRGFSYEQYF
>13|TRBJ2-3|NA|NA|TRBV18
TGTGCCAGCTCACCACTTTCGGCAGATACGCAGTATTTT
CASSPLSADTQYF
>13|TRBJ2-5|NA|NA|TRBV19
TGTGCCAGTAGTATTATGAACCAAGAGACCCAGTACTTC
CASSIMNQETQYF
>14|TRBJ1-6|NA|once|TRBV9
TGTGCCAGCAGCCCCGGCCGGCCGTTTTCACCCCTCCACTTT
CASSPGRPFSPLHF
>15|TRBJ2-7|TRBD1|NA|TRBV15
TGTGCCACCAGCAGAACCCAAATACAGGGGAGCGAGCAGTACTTC
CATSRTQIQGSEQYF